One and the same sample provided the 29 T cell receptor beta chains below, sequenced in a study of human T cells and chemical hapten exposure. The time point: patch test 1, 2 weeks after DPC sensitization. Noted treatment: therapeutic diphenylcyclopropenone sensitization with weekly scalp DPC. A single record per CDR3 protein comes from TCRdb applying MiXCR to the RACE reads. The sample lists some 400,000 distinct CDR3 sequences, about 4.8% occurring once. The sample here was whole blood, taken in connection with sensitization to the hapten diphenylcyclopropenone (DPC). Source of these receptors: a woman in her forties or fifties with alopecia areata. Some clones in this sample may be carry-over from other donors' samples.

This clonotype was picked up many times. The CDR3 region is CASSGDTWGAFF. As DNA, the CDR3 is TGTGCCAGCAGCGGGGACACCTGGGGCGCTTTCTTT. The chain combines TRBV7-9 with TRBJ1-1; D is possibly TRBD1 (6 bases). The CDR3 covers 12 residues. V lost 5 bases and J lost 11, with 15 bases in between. Germline V lookup: CDR1 SEHNR, CDR2 FQNEAQ (reference sequence).

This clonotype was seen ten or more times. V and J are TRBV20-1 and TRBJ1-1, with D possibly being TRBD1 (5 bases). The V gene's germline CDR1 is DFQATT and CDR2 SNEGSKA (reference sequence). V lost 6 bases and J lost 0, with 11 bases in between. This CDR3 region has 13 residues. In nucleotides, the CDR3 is TGCAGTGCCGGGACTGAGATGAACACTGAAGCTTTCTTT. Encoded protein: CSAGTEMNTEAFF.

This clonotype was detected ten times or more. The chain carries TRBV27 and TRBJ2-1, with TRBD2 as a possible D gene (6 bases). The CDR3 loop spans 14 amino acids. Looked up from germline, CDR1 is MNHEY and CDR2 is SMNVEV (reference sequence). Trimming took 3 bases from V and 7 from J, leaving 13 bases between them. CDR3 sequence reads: CASSFWGVGNEQFF. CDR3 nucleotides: TGTGCCAGCAGTTTTTGGGGGGTCGGGAATGAGCAGTTCTTC.

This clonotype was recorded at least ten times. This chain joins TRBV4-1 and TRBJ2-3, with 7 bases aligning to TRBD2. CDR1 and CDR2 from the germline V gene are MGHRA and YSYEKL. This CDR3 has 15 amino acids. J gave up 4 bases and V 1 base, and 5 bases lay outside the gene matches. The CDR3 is CASSQGERGSDTQYF. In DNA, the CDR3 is TGCGCCAGCAGCCAAGGGGAGCGGGGATCAGATACGCAGTATTTT.

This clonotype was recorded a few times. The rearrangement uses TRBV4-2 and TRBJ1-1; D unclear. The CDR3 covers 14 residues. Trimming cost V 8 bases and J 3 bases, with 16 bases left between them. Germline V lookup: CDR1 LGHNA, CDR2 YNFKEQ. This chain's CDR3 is CASQPGEGYTEAFF. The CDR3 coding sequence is TGTGCCAGCCAGCCGGGAGAAGGATACACTGAAGCTTTCTTT.

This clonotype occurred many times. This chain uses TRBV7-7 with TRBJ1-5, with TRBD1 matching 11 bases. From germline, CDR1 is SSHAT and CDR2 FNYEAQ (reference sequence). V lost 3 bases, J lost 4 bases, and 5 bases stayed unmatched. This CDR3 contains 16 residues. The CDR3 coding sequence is TGTGCCAGCAGCTTCCCGGGACAGGGGGGGAATCAGCCCCAGCATTTT. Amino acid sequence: CASSFPGQGGNQPQHF. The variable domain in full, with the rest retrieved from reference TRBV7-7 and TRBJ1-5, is GAGVSQSPRYKVTKRGQDVTLRCDPISSHATLYWYQQALGQGPEFLTYFNYEAQPDKSGLPSDRFSAERPEGSISTLTIQRTEQRDSAMYRCASSFPGQGGNQPQHFGDGTRLSIL.

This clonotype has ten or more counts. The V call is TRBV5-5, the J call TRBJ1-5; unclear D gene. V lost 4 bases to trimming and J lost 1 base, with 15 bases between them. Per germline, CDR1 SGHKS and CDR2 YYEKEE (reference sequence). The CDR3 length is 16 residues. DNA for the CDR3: TGTGCCAGCAGCCGAGAGGTTCCTTCGAGCAATCAGCCCCAGCATTTT. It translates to CASSREVPSSNQPQHF.

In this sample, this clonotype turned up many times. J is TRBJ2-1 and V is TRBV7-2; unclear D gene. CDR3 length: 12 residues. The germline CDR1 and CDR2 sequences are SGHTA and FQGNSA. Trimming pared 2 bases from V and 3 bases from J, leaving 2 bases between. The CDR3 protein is CASSLYYNEQFF. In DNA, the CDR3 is TGTGCCAGCAGCTTATACTACAATGAGCAGTTCTTC. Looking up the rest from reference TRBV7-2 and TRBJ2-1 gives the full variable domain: GAGVSQSPSNKVTEKGKDVELRCDPISGHTALYWYRQSLGQGLEFLIYFQGNSAPDKSGLPSDRFSAERTGGSVSTLTIQRTQQEDSAVYLCASSLYYNEQFFGPGTRLTVL.

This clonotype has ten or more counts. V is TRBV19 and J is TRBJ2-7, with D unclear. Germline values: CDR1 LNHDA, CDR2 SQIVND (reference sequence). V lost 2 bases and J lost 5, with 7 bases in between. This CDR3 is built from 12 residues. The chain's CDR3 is CASSISGHEQYF. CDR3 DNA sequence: TGTGCCAGTAGTATATCCGGGCACGAGCAGTACTTC. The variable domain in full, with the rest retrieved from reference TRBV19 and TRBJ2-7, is DGGITQSPKYLFRKEGQNVTLSCEQNLNHDAMYWYRQDPGQGLRLIYYSQIVNDFQKGDIAEGYSVSREKKESFPLTVTSAQKNPTAFYLCASSISGHEQYFGPGTRLTVT.

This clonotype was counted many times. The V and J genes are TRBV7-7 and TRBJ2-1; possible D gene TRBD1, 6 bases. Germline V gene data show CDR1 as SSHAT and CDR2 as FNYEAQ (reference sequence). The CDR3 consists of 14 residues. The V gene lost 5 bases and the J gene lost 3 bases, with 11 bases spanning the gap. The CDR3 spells CASSLTDSYNEQFF. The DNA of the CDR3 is TGTGCCAGCAGCCTTACGGACAGCTACAATGAGCAGTTCTTC. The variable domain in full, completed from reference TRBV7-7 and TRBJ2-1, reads GAGVSQSPRYKVTKRGQDVTLRCDPISSHATLYWYQQALGQGPEFLTYFNYEAQPDKSGLPSDRFSAERPEGSISTLTIQRTEQRDSAMYRCASSLTDSYNEQFFGPGTRLTVL.

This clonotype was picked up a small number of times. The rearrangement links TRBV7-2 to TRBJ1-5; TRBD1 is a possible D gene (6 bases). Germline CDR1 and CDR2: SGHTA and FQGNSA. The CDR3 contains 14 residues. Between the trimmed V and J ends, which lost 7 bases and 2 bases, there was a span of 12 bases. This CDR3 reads CASNRGGGNQPQHF. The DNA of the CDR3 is TGTGCCAGCAACCGTGGGGGCGGCAATCAGCCCCAGCATTTT.

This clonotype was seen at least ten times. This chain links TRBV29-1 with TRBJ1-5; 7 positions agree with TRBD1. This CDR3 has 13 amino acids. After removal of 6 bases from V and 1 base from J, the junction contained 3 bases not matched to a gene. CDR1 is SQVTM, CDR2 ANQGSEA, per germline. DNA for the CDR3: TGCAGCGTCCTACAGGGGAGCAATCAGCCCCAGCATTTT. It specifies CSVLQGSNQPQHF.

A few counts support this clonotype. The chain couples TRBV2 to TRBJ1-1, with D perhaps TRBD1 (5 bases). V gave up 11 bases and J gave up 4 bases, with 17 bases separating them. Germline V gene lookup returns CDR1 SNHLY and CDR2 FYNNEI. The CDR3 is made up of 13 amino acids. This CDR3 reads CARQKGSGTEAFF. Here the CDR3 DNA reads TGTGCCCGTCAGAAGGGGTCGGGCACTGAAGCTTTCTTT.

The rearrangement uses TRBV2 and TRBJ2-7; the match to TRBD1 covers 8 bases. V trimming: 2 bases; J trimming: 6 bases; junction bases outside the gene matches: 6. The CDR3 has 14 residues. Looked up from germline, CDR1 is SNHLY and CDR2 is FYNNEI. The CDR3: CASSEWGGQGEQYF. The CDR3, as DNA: TGTGCCAGCAGTGAATGGGGAGGACAGGGCGAGCAGTACTTC.

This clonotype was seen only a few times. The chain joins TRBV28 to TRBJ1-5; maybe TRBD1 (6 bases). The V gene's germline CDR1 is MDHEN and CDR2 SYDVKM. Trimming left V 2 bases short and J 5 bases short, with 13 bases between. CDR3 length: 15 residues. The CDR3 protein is CASSLEGNRDQPQHF. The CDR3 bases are TGTGCCAGCAGTTTAGAGGGGAACAGGGATCAGCCCCAGCATTTT.

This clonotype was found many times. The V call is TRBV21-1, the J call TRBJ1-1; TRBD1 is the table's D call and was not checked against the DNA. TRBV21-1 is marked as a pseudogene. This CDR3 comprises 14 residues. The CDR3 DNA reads TGTGCCAGCAGCAAAGGAGAAGGGGGGACTGAAGCTTTCTTT. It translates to CASSKGEGGTEAFF.

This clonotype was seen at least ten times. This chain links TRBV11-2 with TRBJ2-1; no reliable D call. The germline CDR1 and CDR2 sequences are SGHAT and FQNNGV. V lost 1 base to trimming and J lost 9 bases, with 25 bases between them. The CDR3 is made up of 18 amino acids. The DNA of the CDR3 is TGTGCCAGCAGCTTAGGTTTCTTGGCTACCGACTTTCCCACTGAGCAGTTCTTC. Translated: CASSLGFLATDFPTEQFF. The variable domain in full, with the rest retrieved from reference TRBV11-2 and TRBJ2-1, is EAGVAQSPRYKIIEKRQSVAFWCNPISGHATLYWYQQILGQGPKLLIQFQNNGVVDDSQLPKDRFSAERLKGVDSTLKIQPAKLEDSAVYLCASSLGFLATDFPTEQFFGPGTRLTVL.

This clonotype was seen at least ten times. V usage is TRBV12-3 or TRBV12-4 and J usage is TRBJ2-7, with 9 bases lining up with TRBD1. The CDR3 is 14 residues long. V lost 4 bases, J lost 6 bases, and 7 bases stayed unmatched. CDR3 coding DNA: TGTGCCAGCAGTTACGGGACAGGGATAAGCGAGCAGTACTTC. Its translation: CASSYGTGISEQYF.

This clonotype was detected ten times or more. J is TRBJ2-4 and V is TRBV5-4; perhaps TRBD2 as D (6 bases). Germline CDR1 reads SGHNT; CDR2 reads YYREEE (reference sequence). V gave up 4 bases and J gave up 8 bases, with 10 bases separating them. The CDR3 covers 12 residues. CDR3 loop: CASSAGTDIQYF. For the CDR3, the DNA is TGTGCCAGCAGCGCGGGGACGGACATTCAGTACTTC. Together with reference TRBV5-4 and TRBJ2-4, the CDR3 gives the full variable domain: ETGVTQSPTHLIKTRGQQVTLRCSSQSGHNTVSWYQQALGQGPQFIFQYYREEENGRGNFPPRFSGLQFPNYSSELNVNALELDDSALYLCASSAGTDIQYFGAGTRLSVL.

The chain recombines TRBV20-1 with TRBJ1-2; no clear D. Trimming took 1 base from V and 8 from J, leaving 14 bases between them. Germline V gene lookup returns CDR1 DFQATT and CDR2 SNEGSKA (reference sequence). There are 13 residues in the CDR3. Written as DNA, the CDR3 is TGCAGTGCTAGAGTGAGGACGGACTTAGGCTACACCTTC. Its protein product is CSARVRTDLGYTF.

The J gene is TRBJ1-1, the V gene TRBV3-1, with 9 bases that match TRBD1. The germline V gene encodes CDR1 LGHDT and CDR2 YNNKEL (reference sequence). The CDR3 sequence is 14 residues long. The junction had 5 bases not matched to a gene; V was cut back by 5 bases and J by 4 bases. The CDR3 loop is CASSSWDRVTEAFF. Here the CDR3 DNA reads TGTGCCAGCAGCTCGTGGGACAGGGTCACTGAAGCTTTCTTT.

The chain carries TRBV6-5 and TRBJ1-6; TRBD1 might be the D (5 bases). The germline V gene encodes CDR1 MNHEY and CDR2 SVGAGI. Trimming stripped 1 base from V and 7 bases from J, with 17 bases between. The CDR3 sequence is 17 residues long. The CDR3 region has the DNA TGTGCCAGCAGTTACTACCGCAGGGATCGGGTGAATTCACCCCTCCACTTT. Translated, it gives CASSYYRRDRVNSPLHF.

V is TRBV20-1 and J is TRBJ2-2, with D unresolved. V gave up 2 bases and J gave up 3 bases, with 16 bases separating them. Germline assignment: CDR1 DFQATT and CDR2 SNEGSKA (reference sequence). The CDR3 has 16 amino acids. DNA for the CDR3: TGCAGTGCTAGATCATCGCTCAGAATGGACACCGGGGAGCTGTTTTTT. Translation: CSARSSLRMDTGELFF.

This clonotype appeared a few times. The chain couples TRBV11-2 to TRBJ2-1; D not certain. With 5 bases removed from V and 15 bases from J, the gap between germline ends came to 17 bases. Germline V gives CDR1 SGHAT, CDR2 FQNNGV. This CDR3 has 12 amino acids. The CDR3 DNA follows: TGTGCCAGCAGCCAGAAGGATGGATTGCCGTTCTTC. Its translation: CASSQKDGLPFF.

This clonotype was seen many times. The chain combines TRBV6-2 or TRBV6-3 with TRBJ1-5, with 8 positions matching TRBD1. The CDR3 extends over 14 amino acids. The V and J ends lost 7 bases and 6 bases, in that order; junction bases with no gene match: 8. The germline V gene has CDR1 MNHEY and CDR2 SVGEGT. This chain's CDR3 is CASNSGQAFQPQHF. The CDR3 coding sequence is TGTGCCAGCAATTCGGGACAGGCGTTTCAGCCCCAGCATTTT.

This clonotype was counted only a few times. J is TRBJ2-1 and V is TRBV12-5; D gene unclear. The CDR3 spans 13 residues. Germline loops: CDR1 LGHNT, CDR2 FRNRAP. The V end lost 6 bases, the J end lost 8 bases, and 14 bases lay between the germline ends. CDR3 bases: TGTGCTAGTGGCCCCCCTCGGAGCGATGAGCAGTTCTTC. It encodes CASGPPRSDEQFF.

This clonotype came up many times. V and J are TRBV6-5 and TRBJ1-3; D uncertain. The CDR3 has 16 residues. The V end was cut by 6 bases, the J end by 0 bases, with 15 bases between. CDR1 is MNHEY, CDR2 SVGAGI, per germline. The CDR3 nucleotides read TGTGCCAGCAGCCGGGCTATCCCTTTCTCTGGAAACACCATATATTTT. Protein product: CASSRAIPFSGNTIYF.

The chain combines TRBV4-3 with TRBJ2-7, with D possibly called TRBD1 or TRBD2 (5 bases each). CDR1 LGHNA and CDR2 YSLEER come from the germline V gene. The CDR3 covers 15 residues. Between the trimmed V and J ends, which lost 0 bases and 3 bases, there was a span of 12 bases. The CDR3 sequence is CASSQDPRGNYEQYF. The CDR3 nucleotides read TGCGCCAGCAGCCAAGATCCCCGGGGCAACTACGAGCAGTACTTC.

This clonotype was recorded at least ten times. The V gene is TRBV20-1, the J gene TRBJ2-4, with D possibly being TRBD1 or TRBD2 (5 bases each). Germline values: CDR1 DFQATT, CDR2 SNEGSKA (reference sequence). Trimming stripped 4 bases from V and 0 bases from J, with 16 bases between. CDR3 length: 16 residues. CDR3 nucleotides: TGCAGTGCTAAACCACCGGGACGGCTAGCCAAAAACATTCAGTACTTC. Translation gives CSAKPPGRLAKNIQYF.